This TCR beta chain is from a study of cytomegalovirus exposure and HLA in healthy donors. With regard to this clone: No antigen is known for it.

Study-wide results and caveats: Association of a missense DCLRE1C variant with TCR beta V- and J-gene trimming was reported in a later analysis.

This CDR3 spans 14 amino acids. CDR1 is LNHNV and CDR2 is YYDKDF in the germline V gene (reference sequence). Trimming cost V 3 bases and J 5 bases, with 13 bases left between them. The PCR ran on 60 Vbeta and 13 Jbeta primers. The protocol was immunoSEQ multiplex PCR, while the TCRdb copy is restricted to in-frame clones and leaves out a portion. Seen in this sample are 120,000 or so clones; the ten most common clones hold around 4%. The V call is TRBV15, the J call TRBJ1-1; D might be TRBD1 (6 bases). The sequenced material came from PBMCs. This receptor was obtained from a man aged 18 to 30 in good health and CMV-seronegative. The CDR3 DNA is TGTGCCACCAGCAGTAAACAGGGAAGAACTGAAGCTTTCTTT. This sequence encodes CATSSKQGRTEAFF.